The rows below give T cell receptor beta chains drawn from one sample of a study of neurological immune-mediated disorders. TCRdb reprocessed the 5' RACE reads with MiXCR, giving one entry per CDR3 protein. The data contain 20,000 to 30,000 distinct CDR3 sequences, more than 2% of them singletons. What was sequenced was PBMCs. Every receptor here comes from a woman in her 50s with multiple sclerosis. CDR3s include the opening cysteine and the closing phenylalanine or tryptophan. Each record gives: D gene, clone size, V gene, J gene, CDR3 protein, CDR3 DNA. The D gene is left open where the match is weak. A row's size may be missing; if present it is once, few, many or a size class.

d_gene: -
abundance: many
v_gene: TRBV3-1
j_gene: TRBJ2-7
CDR3aa: CASSQTWKQYF
CDR3nt: TGTGCCAGCAGCCAGACCTGGAAGCAGTACTTC

d_gene: -
abundance: many
v_gene: TRBV10-3
j_gene: TRBJ2-7
CDR3aa: CAISESQGEQYF
CDR3nt: TGTGCCATCAGTGAGTCCCAGGGCGAGCAGTACTTC

d_gene: TRBD2
abundance: many
v_gene: TRBV4-2
j_gene: TRBJ2-5
CDR3aa: CASSQVGGGQETQYF
CDR3nt: TGTGCCAGCAGCCAAGTGGGGGGGGGCCAAGAGACCCAGTACTTC

d_gene: TRBD2
abundance: many
v_gene: TRBV20-1
j_gene: TRBJ2-7
CDR3aa: CSARGGTSGTREQYF
CDR3nt: TGCAGTGCTAGAGGCGGGACTAGCGGGACTCGGGAGCAGTACTTC

d_gene: -
abundance: many
v_gene: TRBV7-2
j_gene: TRBJ2-3
CDR3aa: CASSFHPSTDTQYF
CDR3nt: TGTGCCAGCAGCTTTCATCCTAGCACAGATACGCAGTATTTT

d_gene: -
abundance: many
v_gene: TRBV20-1
j_gene: TRBJ1-4
CDR3aa: CSARRDLTTNEKLFF
CDR3nt: TGCAGTGCTAGGCGGGATCTTACAACTAATGAAAAACTGTTTTTT

d_gene: -
abundance: medium-sized
v_gene: TRBV27
j_gene: TRBJ2-5
CDR3aa: CASGLKETQYF
CDR3nt: TGTGCCAGCGGACTCAAAGAGACCCAGTACTTC

d_gene: -
abundance: many
v_gene: TRBV14
j_gene: TRBJ2-1
CDR3aa: CASSPRPYNEQFF
CDR3nt: TGTGCCAGCAGCCCTAGACCGTACAATGAGCAGTTCTTC

d_gene: -
abundance: many
v_gene: TRBV29-1
j_gene: TRBJ1-2
CDR3aa: CSVVGGIYGYTF
CDR3nt: TGCAGCGTTGTAGGGGGTATATATGGCTACACCTTC

d_gene: -
abundance: many
v_gene: TRBV20-1
j_gene: TRBJ2-2
CDR3aa: CSASQTSGVTGELFF
CDR3nt: TGCAGTGCTAGTCAAACCTCGGGTGTCACCGGGGAGCTGTTTTTT

d_gene: -
abundance: many
v_gene: TRBV7-9
j_gene: TRBJ2-5
CDR3aa: CASSFRLAWYQETQYF
CDR3nt: TGTGCCAGCAGCTTCCGGCTAGCGTGGTACCAAGAGACCCAGTACTTC

d_gene: -
abundance: many
v_gene: TRBV10-3
j_gene: TRBJ2-3
CDR3aa: CAISDERAGDTQYF
CDR3nt: TGTGCCATCAGTGACGAGCGGGCGGGAGATACGCAGTATTTT

d_gene: -
abundance: many
v_gene: TRBV15
j_gene: TRBJ1-5
CDR3aa: CATSRVNQPQHF
CDR3nt: TGTGCCACCAGCAGAGTTAATCAGCCCCAGCATTTT

d_gene: -
abundance: few
v_gene: TRBV29-1
j_gene: TRBJ2-3
CDR3aa: CSVVRGLDTQYF
CDR3nt: TGCAGCGTTGTTCGGGGGCTGGATACGCAGTATTTT

d_gene: -
abundance: many
v_gene: TRBV5-1
j_gene: TRBJ2-2
CDR3aa: CASSLGQITGELFF
CDR3nt: TGCGCCAGCAGCTTGGGACAGATCACCGGGGAGCTGTTTTTT

d_gene: TRBD1
abundance: many
v_gene: TRBV2
j_gene: TRBJ1-5
CDR3aa: CASSLGWTGDQPQHF
CDR3nt: TGTGCCAGCTCTCTCGGTTGGACAGGGGATCAGCCCCAGCATTTT

d_gene: -
abundance: few
v_gene: TRBV7-3
j_gene: TRBJ1-1
CDR3aa: CASRLLTNTEAFF
CDR3nt: TGTGCCAGCAGACTCTTGACAAACACTGAAGCTTTCTTT

d_gene: TRBD1
abundance: medium-sized
v_gene: TRBV5-1
j_gene: TRBJ2-1
CDR3aa: CASSSHGTGADEQFF
CDR3nt: TGCGCCAGCAGCTCGCACGGGACAGGGGCCGATGAGCAGTTCTTC

d_gene: -
abundance: many
v_gene: TRBV6-5
j_gene: TRBJ2-2
CDR3aa: CASSYRGWGTGELFF
CDR3nt: TGTGCCAGCAGTTACCGCGGATGGGGCACCGGGGAGCTGTTTTTT

d_gene: TRBD2
abundance: -
v_gene: TRBV20-1
j_gene: TRBJ2-3
CDR3aa: CSASRTSGRSTDTQYF
CDR3nt: TGCAGTGCTTCCCGGACTAGCGGGAGGTCCACAGATACGCAGTATTTT

d_gene: -
abundance: many
v_gene: TRBV4-1
j_gene: TRBJ2-7
CDR3aa: CASSQEQGGEQYF
CDR3nt: TGCGCCAGCAGCCAAGAGCAGGGTGGCGAGCAGTACTTC

d_gene: -
abundance: many
v_gene: TRBV12-3/TRBV12-4
j_gene: TRBJ1-2
CDR3aa: CASSFFGQSNYGYTF
CDR3nt: TGTGCCAGCAGTTTCTTCGGTCAGTCGAACTATGGCTACACCTTC

d_gene: TRBD2
abundance: many
v_gene: TRBV7-2
j_gene: TRBJ2-2
CDR3aa: CASSPSGNTGELFF
CDR3nt: TGTGCCAGCAGCCCTAGCGGGAACACCGGGGAGCTGTTTTTT

d_gene: -
abundance: many
v_gene: TRBV5-1
j_gene: TRBJ2-5
CDR3aa: CASSPGQETQYF
CDR3nt: TGCGCCAGCAGCCCAGGACAAGAGACCCAGTACTTC

d_gene: -
abundance: many
v_gene: TRBV7-2
j_gene: TRBJ1-1
CDR3aa: CASSRIDSLEAFF
CDR3nt: TGTGCCAGCAGCCGGATTGACAGTTTGGAAGCTTTCTTT

d_gene: -
abundance: many
v_gene: TRBV25-1
j_gene: TRBJ2-7
CDR3aa: CASSEEAGAYEQYF
CDR3nt: TGTGCCAGCAGTGAAGAGGCAGGGGCCTACGAGCAGTACTTC

d_gene: -
abundance: many
v_gene: TRBV6-5
j_gene: TRBJ1-6
CDR3aa: CASKDGASSYNSPLHF
CDR3nt: TGTGCCAGCAAAGACGGGGCGAGCTCCTATAATTCACCCCTCCACTTT

d_gene: -
abundance: many
v_gene: TRBV12-3/TRBV12-4
j_gene: TRBJ1-1
CDR3aa: CASSLDGTGTEAFF
CDR3nt: TGTGCCAGCAGCCTAGACGGGACGGGGACTGAAGCTTTCTTT

d_gene: TRBD2
abundance: many
v_gene: TRBV20-1
j_gene: TRBJ2-3
CDR3aa: CSAKSVAGGGDTQYF
CDR3nt: TGCAGTGCTAAAAGTGTAGCGGGAGGGGGAGATACGCAGTATTTT

d_gene: TRBD2
abundance: medium-sized
v_gene: TRBV20-1
j_gene: TRBJ2-1
CDR3aa: CSADGLATYNEQFF
CDR3nt: TGCAGTGCTGACGGACTAGCAACCTACAATGAGCAGTTCTTC

d_gene: TRBD1
abundance: many
v_gene: TRBV4-1
j_gene: TRBJ2-5
CDR3aa: CASSQGDRDLLQETQYF
CDR3nt: TGCGCCAGCAGCCAAGGCGACAGGGACCTACTACAAGAGACCCAGTACTTC

d_gene: TRBD1
abundance: many
v_gene: TRBV5-1
j_gene: TRBJ2-2
CDR3aa: CASSPQGAANTGELFF
CDR3nt: TGCGCCAGCAGCCCTCAGGGGGCCGCGAACACCGGGGAGCTGTTTTTT

d_gene: TRBD1
abundance: many
v_gene: TRBV9
j_gene: TRBJ1-4
CDR3aa: CASSVVTGGAEKLFF
CDR3nt: TGTGCCAGCAGCGTAGTGACAGGGGGTGCTGAAAAACTGTTTTTT

d_gene: -
abundance: many
v_gene: TRBV24-1
j_gene: TRBJ1-1
CDR3aa: CATSDSGTKNTEAFF
CDR3nt: TGTGCCACCAGTGATTCCGGGACAAAGAACACTGAAGCTTTCTTT

d_gene: TRBD1
abundance: many
v_gene: TRBV18
j_gene: TRBJ1-5
CDR3aa: CASSPGTGGDQPQNF
CDR3nt: TGTGCCAGCTCACCTGGGACAGGGGGCGATCAGCCCCAGAATTTT

d_gene: -
abundance: many
v_gene: TRBV7-2
j_gene: TRBJ2-1
CDR3aa: CASSRAGEQFF
CDR3nt: TGTGCCAGCAGCCGCGCGGGTGAGCAGTTCTTC

d_gene: -
abundance: many
v_gene: TRBV5-1
j_gene: TRBJ2-1
CDR3aa: CASSSTMDEQFF
CDR3nt: TGCGCCAGCAGCTCTACTATGGATGAGCAGTTCTTC

d_gene: -
abundance: -
v_gene: TRBV6-2/TRBV6-3
j_gene: TRBJ1-4
CDR3aa: CASSHAGAGEKLFF
CDR3nt: TGTGCCAGCAGCCACGCTGGGGCTGGCGAAAAACTGTTTTTT

d_gene: -
abundance: few
v_gene: TRBV20-1
j_gene: TRBJ1-1
CDR3aa: CSARVQERGTEAFF
CDR3nt: TGCAGTGCTAGAGTACAAGAGAGAGGCACTGAAGCTTTCTTT

d_gene: TRBD2
abundance: many
v_gene: TRBV12-3/TRBV12-4
j_gene: TRBJ2-1
CDR3aa: CASTSGTREFF
CDR3nt: TGTGCCAGCACCTCCGGGACTAGGGAGTTCTTC

d_gene: TRBD1
abundance: once
v_gene: TRBV9
j_gene: TRBJ2-5
CDR3aa: CASSGSGQGVETQYF
CDR3nt: TGTGCCAGCAGCGGATCGGGGCAGGGGGTAGAGACCCAGTACTTC

d_gene: -
abundance: many
v_gene: TRBV7-2
j_gene: TRBJ1-5
CDR3aa: CASSLAMGSGNQPQHF
CDR3nt: TGTGCCAGCAGCTTAGCGATGGGAAGTGGCAATCAGCCCCAGCATTTT

d_gene: -
abundance: many
v_gene: TRBV5-1
j_gene: TRBJ2-3
CDR3aa: CASSLVARQRPSTDTQYF
CDR3nt: TGCGCCAGCAGCTTGGTTGCCCGGCAGAGACCTAGCACAGATACGCAGTATTTT

d_gene: -
abundance: many
v_gene: TRBV6-5
j_gene: TRBJ2-7
CDR3aa: CASSYVGSSYEQYF
CDR3nt: TGTGCCAGCAGTTACGTCGGGAGCTCCTACGAGCAGTACTTC

d_gene: -
abundance: many
v_gene: TRBV7-2
j_gene: TRBJ1-3
CDR3aa: CASSLLTGNTIYF
CDR3nt: TGTGCCAGCAGCTTATTGACAGGAAACACCATATATTTT

d_gene: -
abundance: many
v_gene: TRBV5-1
j_gene: TRBJ1-5
CDR3aa: CASSLQSGGQPQHF
CDR3nt: TGCGCCAGCAGCTTACAGTCCGGGGGTCAGCCCCAGCATTTT

d_gene: TRBD2
abundance: many
v_gene: TRBV6-2/TRBV6-3
j_gene: TRBJ2-1
CDR3aa: CASHFSGGYNEQFF
CDR3nt: TGTGCCAGCCATTTTAGCGGGGGCTACAATGAGCAGTTCTTC

d_gene: -
abundance: many
v_gene: TRBV16
j_gene: TRBJ2-7
CDR3aa: CASSQSLVSSKYF
CDR3nt: TGTGCCAGCAGCCAATCGCTGGTCTCCTCAAAGTACTTC

d_gene: TRBD1
abundance: many
v_gene: TRBV4-3
j_gene: TRBJ1-5
CDR3aa: CASSQDPQGAGSNQPQHF
CDR3nt: TGCGCCAGCAGCCAAGACCCCCAGGGGGCGGGAAGCAATCAGCCCCAGCATTTT

d_gene: -
abundance: many
v_gene: TRBV27
j_gene: TRBJ1-2
CDR3aa: CASSSGTDYGYTF
CDR3nt: TGTGCCAGCAGTTCCGGGACGGACTATGGCTACACCTTC

d_gene: -
abundance: many
v_gene: TRBV7-2
j_gene: TRBJ1-1
CDR3aa: CASSLLRGQEAFF
CDR3nt: TGTGCCAGCAGCTTACTTCGGGGTCAGGAAGCTTTCTTT

d_gene: -
abundance: medium-sized
v_gene: TRBV5-1
j_gene: TRBJ2-1
CDR3aa: CASSLGDVSYNEQFF
CDR3nt: TGCGCCAGCAGCTTGGGTGATGTATCCTACAATGAGCAGTTCTTC